This T cell receptor beta chain derives from a study of regulatory T cells in long-lasting Graves disease. CDR3 regions were amplified by Arm-PCR using iRepertoire HTBI primers to build TCR beta libraries. MiXCR, run by TCRdb on the multiplex PCR reads, gives a single entry per CDR3 protein. The sample includes 500,000 to 800,000 distinct CDR3 sequences, around 30% of them seen just once. This CDR3 spans 16 amino acids. In germline, CDR1 is DFQATT, CDR2 SNEGSKA (reference sequence). The trim removed 1 base at V and 0 bases at J, leaving 8 bases unmatched. Time point defined: persistent/refractory GD, antithyroid drugs over 5 years with positive TRAb. RNA from PBMCs was the source of the TCR library.

The J gene is TRBJ2-7, the V gene TRBV20-1, with 8 bases fitting TRBD1. Sequenced material: peripheral blood mononuclear cells (PBMCs), taken when the disease was refractory, from a patient treated with antithyroid drugs. The source is a female donor with Graves disease. The CDR3 loop reads CSARARGQASSYEQYF. The CDR3 nucleotides read TGCAGTGCTAGAGCCCGGGGACAGGCCAGCTCCTACGAGCAGTACTTC.